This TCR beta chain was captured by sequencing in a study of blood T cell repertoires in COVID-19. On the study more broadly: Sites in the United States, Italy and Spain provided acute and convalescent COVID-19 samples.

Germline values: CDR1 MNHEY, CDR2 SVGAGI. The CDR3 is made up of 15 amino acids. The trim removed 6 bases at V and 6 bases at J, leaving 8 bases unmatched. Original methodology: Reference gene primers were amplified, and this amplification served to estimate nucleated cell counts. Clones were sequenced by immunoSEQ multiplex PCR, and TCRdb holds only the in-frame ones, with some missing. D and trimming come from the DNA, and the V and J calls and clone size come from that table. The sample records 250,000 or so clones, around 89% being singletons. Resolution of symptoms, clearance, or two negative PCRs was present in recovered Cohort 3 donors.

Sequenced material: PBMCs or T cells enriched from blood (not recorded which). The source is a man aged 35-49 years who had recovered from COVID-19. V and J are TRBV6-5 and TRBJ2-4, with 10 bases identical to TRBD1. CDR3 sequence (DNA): TGTGCCAGCAGAAACTCCGGGACAGGGGCAAACATTCAGTACTTC. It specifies CASRNSGTGANIQYF.